The 13 T cell receptor beta chains below come from one sample, sequenced in a study of T cell responses to AZD1222 COVID-19 vaccine. Assay used: immunoSEQ multiplex PCR; TCRdb lists only in-frame clones, some missing. The sample has 90,000 to 120,000 clones, nearly 90% seen once. Source: peripheral blood, taken 28 days after the second AZD1222 dose. These receptors were collected from an adult who received the AZD1222 COVID-19 vaccine.

The V and J genes are TRBV7-2 and TRBJ1-1, with D perhaps TRBD1 (5 bases). V lost 5 bases, J lost 7 bases, and 17 bases lay in between. CDR1 SGHTA and CDR2 FQGNSA come from the germline V gene. The CDR3 runs to 14 residues. CDR3 nucleotides: TGTGCCAGCAGCCCAAGCGGTAGGGGAAATGAAGCTTTCTTT. Its translation is CASSPSGRGNEAFF.

The chain combines TRBV7-3 with TRBJ1-1, with D unclear. Trimming removed 7 bases at V and 2 bases at J, with 14 bases between. The CDR3 has 14 amino acids. Germline V gene data show CDR1 as SGHTA and CDR2 as FQGTGA. CDR3 amino acids: CASTFRFVNTEAFF. CDR3 nucleotides: TGTGCCAGCACCTTCAGGTTTGTCAACACTGAAGCTTTCTTT.

The chain uses TRBV2 and TRBJ1-5; no reliable D call. Germline loops: CDR1 SNHLY, CDR2 FYNNEI. The CDR3 covers 14 residues. V was pared by 6 bases and J by 0 bases, with 9 bases between. CDR3 nucleotide sequence: TGTGCCAGCAGAGCCGACAATAGCAATCAGCCCCAGCATTTT. Protein sequence: CASRADNSNQPQHF.

The J gene is TRBJ2-7, the V gene TRBV6-2 or TRBV6-3, with unresolved D. With 1 base removed from V and 7 bases from J, the gap between germline ends came to 8 bases. Germline V gene data show CDR1 as MNHEY and CDR2 as SVGEGT. The CDR3 consists of 12 residues. The CDR3 DNA reads TGTGCCAGCAGTTACTTATTGGATGAGCAGTACTTC. It codes for CASSYLLDEQYF.

The V call is TRBV11-2, the J call TRBJ2-1; TRBD1 might be the D (6 bases). Germline CDR1 SGHAT, CDR2 FQNNGV. The CDR3 spans 15 residues. V was trimmed by 5 bases and J by 4 bases, leaving 15 bases between them. CDR3 nucleotides: TGTGCCAGCAGCCTCGGACAGCCAATGTACAATGAGCAGTTCTTC. Protein sequence: CASSLGQPMYNEQFF.

This rearrangement joins TRBV28 to TRBJ1-5, with TRBD1 matching over 7 bases. The CDR3 has 14 amino acids. Germline V CDR1 and CDR2: MDHEN, SYDVKM. V was pared by 3 bases and J by 7 bases, with 6 bases of the junction left unmatched. In DNA, the CDR3 is TGTGCCAGCAGTTTCTTGAACAGGGGACAGCCCCAGCATTTT. Its protein product is CASSFLNRGQPQHF.

The chain joins TRBV9 to TRBJ2-1; 8 nucleotides line up with TRBD2. V trimming: 3 bases; J trimming: 9 bases; junction bases outside the gene matches: 11. Germline V lookup: CDR1 SGDLS, CDR2 YYNGEE. This CDR3 has 15 residues. CDR3 in amino acids: CASSASLGGAGEQFF. Here the CDR3 DNA reads TGTGCCAGCAGCGCCTCACTCGGGGGGGCCGGTGAGCAGTTCTTC.

The table lists this clone with a count of one. The chain couples TRBV28 to TRBJ2-7; TRBD1 matches 7 bases. Germline V gene data show CDR1 as MDHEN and CDR2 as SYDVKM. V was clipped by 5 bases and J by 2 bases; unmatched bases: 9. This CDR3 has 15 amino acids. CDR3 sequence: CASSTADRTTYEQYF. As DNA, the CDR3 is TGTGCCAGCAGTACCGCGGACAGGACAACCTACGAGCAGTACTTC.

The chain links TRBV18 to TRBJ2-7, with 9 nucleotides matching TRBD1. The length of the CDR3 is 15 residues. Germline V gene data show CDR1 as KGHSH and CDR2 as LQKENI. V gave up 5 bases and J gave up 0 bases; unmatched junction bases: 5. The CDR3 is CASSAGTGISYEQYF. The CDR3 coding sequence is TGTGCCAGCTCAGCCGGGACAGGGATCTCCTACGAGCAGTACTTC. Combining the CDR3 with reference TRBV18 and TRBJ2-7 gives the whole variable domain NAGVMQNPRHLVRRRGQEARLRCSPMKGHSHVYWYRQLPEEGLKFMVYLQKENIIDESGMPKERFSAEFPKEGPSILRIQQVVRGDSAAYFCASSAGTGISYEQYFGPGTRLTVT.

The table lists this clone with a few counts. CDR3 DNA: TGTGCCAGCAGCCTGGACAGAATATATGGCTACACCTTC. Amino acid sequence: CASSLDRIYGYTF. V gene TRBV6-2 or TRBV6-3 combines with J gene TRBJ1-2, with D tentatively TRBD1 (6 bases). The germline CDR1 and CDR2 sequences are MNHEY and SVGEGT. The CDR3 is 13 amino acids. V lost 6 bases and J lost 5, with 13 bases in between.

This clone was detected only once. This chain joins TRBV9 and TRBJ1-3; D is possibly TRBD1 (5 bases). Trimming left V 3 bases short and J 5 bases short, with 15 bases between. The CDR3 extends over 15 amino acids. CDR1 is SGDLS and CDR2 is YYNGEE in the germline V gene. The CDR3 DNA reads TGTGCCAGCAGCGCCGGGGGAAGGGGTAGAAACACCATATATTTT. Protein: CASSAGGRGRNTIYF.

The J gene is TRBJ1-2, the V gene TRBV14; D gene unclear. CDR3 length equals 14 residues. V lost 3 bases to trimming and J lost 0 bases, with 8 bases between them. In germline, CDR1 is SGHDN, CDR2 FVKESK. The CDR3 sequence: CASSQWGSNYGYTF. As DNA, the CDR3 is TGTGCCAGCAGCCAGTGGGGTTCTAACTATGGCTACACCTTC.

The V call is TRBV6-1, the J call TRBJ2-1, with no clear D. The germline CDR1 and CDR2 sequences are MNHNS and SASEGT. Trimming stripped 1 base from V and 10 bases from J, with 11 bases between. This CDR3 has 13 amino acids. Here the CDR3 DNA reads TGTGCCAGCAGTGAAGAGGGTAGCTTGGAGCAGTTCTTC. It specifies CASSEEGSLEQFF.